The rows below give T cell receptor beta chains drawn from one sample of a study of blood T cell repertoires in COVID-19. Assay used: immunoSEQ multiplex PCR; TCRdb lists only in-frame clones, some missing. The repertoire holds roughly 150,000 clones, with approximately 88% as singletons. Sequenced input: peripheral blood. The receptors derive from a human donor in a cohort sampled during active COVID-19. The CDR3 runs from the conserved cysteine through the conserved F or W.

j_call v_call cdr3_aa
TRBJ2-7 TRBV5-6 CASSWPSGSSYEQYF
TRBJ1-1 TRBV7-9 CASSFPLGGPTEAFF
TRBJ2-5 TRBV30 CAWSVSLAQETQYF
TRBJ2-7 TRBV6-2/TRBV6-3 CASSYGGLYEQYF
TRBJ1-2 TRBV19 CASSISGTTGSGYTF
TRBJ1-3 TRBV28 CASSPARDRRTGNTIYF
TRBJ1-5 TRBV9 CASSVGQGNQPQHF
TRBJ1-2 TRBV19 CASSIAGTNYGYTF
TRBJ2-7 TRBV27 CASRPMTGIRYEQYF
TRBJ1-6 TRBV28 CASSLLSGDFLHF
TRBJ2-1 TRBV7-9 CASSLAAGALRDEQFF
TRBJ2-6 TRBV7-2 CASNSHLLPVNVLTF
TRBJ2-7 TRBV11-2 CASSTPTGTHFF
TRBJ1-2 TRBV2 CASSTGQGGDGYTF
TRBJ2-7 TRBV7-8 CASSQGDPTYEQYF
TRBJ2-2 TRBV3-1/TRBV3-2 CASSQAGQGNTGELFF
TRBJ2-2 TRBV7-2 CASSLGTSVRTGELFF
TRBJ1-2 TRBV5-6 CASSFAGRNYGYTF
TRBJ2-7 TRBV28 CASTRTGAFYEQYF
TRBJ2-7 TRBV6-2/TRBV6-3 CASSPGTGWDEQYF
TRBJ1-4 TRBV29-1 CSVGRGEKLFF
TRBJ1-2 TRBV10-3 CAISHSDNYGYTF
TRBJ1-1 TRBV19 CASGRVMNTEAFF
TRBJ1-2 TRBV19 CASSIGQGAYFGYTF
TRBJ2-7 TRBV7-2 CASSDTGTGGYEQYF
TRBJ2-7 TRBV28 CASSLPGGDEQYF
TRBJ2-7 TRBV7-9 CASSFIYGGYEQYF
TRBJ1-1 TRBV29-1 CSVEDRRTEAFF
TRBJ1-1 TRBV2 CASSARTGGSTEAFF
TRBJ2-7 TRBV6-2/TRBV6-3 CASSYGALDEQYF
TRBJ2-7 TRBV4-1 CASSQVGSSWEQYF
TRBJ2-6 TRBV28 CASSLGGPLFDANVLTF
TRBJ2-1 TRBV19 CASSIGPLRSLHNEQFF
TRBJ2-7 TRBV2 CASSGQGIVTEQYF
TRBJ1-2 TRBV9 CASSVTGSYGYTF
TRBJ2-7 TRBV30 CAWSVLAGASLNEQYF
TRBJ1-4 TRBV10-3 CAIARGTGVAEKLFF
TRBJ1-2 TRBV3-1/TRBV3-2 CASSLRGYGYTF
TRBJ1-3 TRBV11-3 CASPKPRTGGFGNTIYF
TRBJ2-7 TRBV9 CASSAGLAYEQYF
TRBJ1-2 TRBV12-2 CASRLGPRWGVGGYTF
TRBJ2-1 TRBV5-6 CASSSLGQGAGEQFF
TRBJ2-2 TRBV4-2 CASSRDRTAANTGELFF
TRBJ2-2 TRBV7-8 CASTRAASGSIYTGELFF
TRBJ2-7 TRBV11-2 CASSFIRVPTYEQYF
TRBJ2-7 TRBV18 CASSPGGGAYEQYF
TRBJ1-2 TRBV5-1 CASSLQGAEGYTF
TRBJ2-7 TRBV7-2 CASSLDRVSEQYF
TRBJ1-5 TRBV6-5 CASSQGPYSNQPQHF
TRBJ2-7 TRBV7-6 CASSLLGGSYYEQYF